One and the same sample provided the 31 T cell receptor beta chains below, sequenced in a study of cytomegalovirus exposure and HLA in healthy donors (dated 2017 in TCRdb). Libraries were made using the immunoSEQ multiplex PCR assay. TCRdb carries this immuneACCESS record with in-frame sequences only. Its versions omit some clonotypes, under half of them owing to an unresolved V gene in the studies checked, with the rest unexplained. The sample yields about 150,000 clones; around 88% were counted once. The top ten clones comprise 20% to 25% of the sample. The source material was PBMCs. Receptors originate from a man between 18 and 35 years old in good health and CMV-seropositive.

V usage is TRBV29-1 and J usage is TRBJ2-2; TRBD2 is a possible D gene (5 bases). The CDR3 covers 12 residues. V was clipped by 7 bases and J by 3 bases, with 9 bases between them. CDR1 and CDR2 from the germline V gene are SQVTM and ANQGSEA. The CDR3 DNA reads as TGCAGCGCCATGAGGGACACCGGGGAGCTGTTTTTT. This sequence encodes CSAMRDTGELFF.

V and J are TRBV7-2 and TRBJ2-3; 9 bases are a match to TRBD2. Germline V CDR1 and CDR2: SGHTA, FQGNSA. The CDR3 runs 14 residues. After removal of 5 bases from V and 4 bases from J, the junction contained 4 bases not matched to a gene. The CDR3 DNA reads TGTGCCAGCAGCCATATAGCGGGAGCAGATACGCAGTATTTT. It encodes CASSHIAGADTQYF.

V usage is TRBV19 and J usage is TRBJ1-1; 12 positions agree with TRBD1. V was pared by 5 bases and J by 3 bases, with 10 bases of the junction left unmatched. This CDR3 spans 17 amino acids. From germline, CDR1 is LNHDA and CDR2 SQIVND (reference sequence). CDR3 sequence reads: CASSPLGQGALDTEAFF. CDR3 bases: TGTGCCAGTAGTCCCCTGGGACAGGGGGCGCTGGACACTGAAGCTTTCTTT.

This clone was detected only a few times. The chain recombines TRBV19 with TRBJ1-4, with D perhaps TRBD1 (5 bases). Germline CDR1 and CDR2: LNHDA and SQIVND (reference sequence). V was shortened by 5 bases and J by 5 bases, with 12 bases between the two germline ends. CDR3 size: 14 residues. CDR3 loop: CASSPRGNNEKLFF. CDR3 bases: TGTGCCAGTAGTCCTCGGGGGAACAATGAAAAACTGTTTTTT.

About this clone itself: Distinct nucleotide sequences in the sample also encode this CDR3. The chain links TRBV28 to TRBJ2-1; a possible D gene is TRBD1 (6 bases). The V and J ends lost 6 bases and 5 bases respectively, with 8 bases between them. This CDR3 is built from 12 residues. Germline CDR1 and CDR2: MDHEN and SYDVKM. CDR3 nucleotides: TGTGCCAGCAGGGGGGCTAACAATGAGCAGTTCTTC. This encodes CASRGANNEQFF.

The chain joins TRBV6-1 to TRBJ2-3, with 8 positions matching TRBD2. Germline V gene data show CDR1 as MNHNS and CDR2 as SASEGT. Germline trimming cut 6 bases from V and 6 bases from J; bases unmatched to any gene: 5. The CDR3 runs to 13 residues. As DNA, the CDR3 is TGTGCCAGCAGAGCGGGACTAGACGATACGCAGTATTTT. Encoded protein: CASRAGLDDTQYF.

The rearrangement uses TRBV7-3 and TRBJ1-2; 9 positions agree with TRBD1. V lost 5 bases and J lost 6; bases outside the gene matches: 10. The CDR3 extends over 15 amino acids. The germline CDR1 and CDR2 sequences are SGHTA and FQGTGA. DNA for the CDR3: TGTGCCAGCAGCGCGGGGGACAGGGCTATTGATGGCTACACCTTC. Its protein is CASSAGDRAIDGYTF.

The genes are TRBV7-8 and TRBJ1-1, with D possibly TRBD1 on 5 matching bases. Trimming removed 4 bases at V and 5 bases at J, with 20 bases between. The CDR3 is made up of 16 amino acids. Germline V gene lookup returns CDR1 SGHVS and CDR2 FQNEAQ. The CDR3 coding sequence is TGTGCCAGCAGCTCCCGACGCGGTCAGGGAAGTACTGAAGCTTTCTTT. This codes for CASSSRRGQGSTEAFF.

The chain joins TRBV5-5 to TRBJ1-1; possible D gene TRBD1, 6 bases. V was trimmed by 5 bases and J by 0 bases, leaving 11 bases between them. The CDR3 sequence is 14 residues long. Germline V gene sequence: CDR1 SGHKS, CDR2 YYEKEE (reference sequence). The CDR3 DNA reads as TGTGCCAGCAGGATAGGACAGTTGAACACTGAAGCTTTCTTT. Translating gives CASRIGQLNTEAFF.

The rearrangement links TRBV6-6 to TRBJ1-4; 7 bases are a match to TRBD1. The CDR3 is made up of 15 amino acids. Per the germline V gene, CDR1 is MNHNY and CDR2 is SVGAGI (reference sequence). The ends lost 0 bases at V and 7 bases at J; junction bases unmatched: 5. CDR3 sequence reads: CASSYSSDRAEKLFF. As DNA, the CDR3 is TGTGCCAGCAGTTACTCGAGTGACAGGGCTGAAAAACTGTTTTTT.

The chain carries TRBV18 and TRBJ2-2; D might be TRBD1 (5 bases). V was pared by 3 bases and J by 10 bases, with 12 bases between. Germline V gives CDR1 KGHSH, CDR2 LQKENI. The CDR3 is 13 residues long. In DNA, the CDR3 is TGTGCCAGCTCACCGGGGCCCATGGAGGAGCTGTTTTTT. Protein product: CASSPGPMEELFF.

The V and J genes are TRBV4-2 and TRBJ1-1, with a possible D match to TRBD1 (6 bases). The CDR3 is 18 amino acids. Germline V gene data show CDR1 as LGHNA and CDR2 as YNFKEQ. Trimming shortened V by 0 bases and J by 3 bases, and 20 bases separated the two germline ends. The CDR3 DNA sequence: TGTGCCAGCAGCCAAGAATGGGCAGGGGCCGAGAAATACACTGAAGCTTTCTTT. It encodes CASSQEWAGAEKYTEAFF.

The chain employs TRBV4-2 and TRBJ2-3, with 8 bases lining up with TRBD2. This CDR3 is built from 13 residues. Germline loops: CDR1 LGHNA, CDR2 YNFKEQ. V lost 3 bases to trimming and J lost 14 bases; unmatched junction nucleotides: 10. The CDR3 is CASSQSMGLEVYF. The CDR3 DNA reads TGTGCCAGCAGCCAGTCTATGGGACTAGAGGTGTATTTT.

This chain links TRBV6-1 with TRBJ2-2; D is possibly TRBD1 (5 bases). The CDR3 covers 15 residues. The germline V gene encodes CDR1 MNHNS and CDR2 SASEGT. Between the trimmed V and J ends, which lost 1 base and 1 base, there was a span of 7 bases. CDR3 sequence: CASSEDRLNTGELFF. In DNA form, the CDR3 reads TGTGCCAGCAGTGAAGACAGGCTGAACACCGGGGAGCTGTTTTTT.

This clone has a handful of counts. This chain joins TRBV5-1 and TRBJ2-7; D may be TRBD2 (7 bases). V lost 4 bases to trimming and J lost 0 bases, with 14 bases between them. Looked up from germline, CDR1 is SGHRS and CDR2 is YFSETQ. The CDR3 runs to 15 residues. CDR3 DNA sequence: TGCGCCAGCAGCCCCGGGGGGCACGGCTCCTACGAGCAGTACTTC. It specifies CASSPGGHGSYEQYF. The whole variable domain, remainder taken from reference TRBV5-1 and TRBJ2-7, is KAGVTQTPRYLIKTRGQQVTLSCSPISGHRSVSWYQQTPGQGLQFLFEYFSETQRNKGNFPGRFSGRQFSNSRSEMNVSTLELGDSALYLCASSPGGHGSYEQYFGPGTRLTVT.

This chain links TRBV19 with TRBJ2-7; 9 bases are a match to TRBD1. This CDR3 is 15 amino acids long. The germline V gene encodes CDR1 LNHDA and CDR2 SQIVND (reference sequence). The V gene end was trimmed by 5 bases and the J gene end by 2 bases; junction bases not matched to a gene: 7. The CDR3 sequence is CASSDRQGGTYEQYF. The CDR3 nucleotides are TGTGCCAGTAGTGATAGACAGGGGGGAACCTACGAGCAGTACTTC.

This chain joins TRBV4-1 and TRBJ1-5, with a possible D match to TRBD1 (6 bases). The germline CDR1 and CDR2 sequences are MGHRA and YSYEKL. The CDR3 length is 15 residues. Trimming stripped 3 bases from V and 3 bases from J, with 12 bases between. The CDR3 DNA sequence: TGCGCCAGCAGCCAGGCAGACAGGTACAATCAGCCCCAGCATTTT. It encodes CASSQADRYNQPQHF.

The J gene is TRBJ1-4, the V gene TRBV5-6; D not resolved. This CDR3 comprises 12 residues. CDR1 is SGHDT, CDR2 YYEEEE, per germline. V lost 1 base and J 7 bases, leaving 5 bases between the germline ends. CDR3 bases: TGTGCCAGCAGCTTGTTGAGTGAAAAACTGTTTTTT. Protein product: CASSLLSEKLFF.

CDR3 sequence: CASSQAGTGGNYGYTF. The CDR3, as DNA: TGCGCCAGCAGCCAAGCGGGGACAGGGGGCAACTATGGCTACACCTTC. The chain combines TRBV4-3 with TRBJ1-2; 12 nucleotides match TRBD1. Per the germline V gene, CDR1 is LGHNA and CDR2 is YSLEER. The CDR3 sequence is 16 residues long. Unmatched junction bases numbered 2, after V lost 1 base and J lost 2 bases.

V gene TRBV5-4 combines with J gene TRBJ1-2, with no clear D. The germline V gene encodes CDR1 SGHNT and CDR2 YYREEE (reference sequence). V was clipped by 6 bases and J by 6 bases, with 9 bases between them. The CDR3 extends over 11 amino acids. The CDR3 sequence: CASTTVDGYTF. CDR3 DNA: TGTGCCAGCACTACGGTCGATGGCTACACCTTC.

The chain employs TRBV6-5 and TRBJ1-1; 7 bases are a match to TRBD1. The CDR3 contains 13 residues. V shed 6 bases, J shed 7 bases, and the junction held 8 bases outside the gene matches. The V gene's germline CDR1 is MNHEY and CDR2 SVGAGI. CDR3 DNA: TGTGCCAGCAGCCGGGACAGTTTTAGTGAAGCTTTCTTT. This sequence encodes CASSRDSFSEAFF.

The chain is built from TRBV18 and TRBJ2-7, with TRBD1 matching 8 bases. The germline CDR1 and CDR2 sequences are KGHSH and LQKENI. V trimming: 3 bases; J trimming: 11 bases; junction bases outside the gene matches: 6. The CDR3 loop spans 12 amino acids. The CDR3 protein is CASSPGQGKEYF. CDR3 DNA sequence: TGTGCCAGCTCACCCGGACAGGGTAAGGAGTACTTC.

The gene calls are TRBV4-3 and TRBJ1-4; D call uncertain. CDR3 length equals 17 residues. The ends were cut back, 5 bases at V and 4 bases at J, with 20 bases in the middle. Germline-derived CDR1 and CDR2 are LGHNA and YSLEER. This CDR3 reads CASSSEGPDRSNEKLFF. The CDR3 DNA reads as TGCGCCAGCAGCTCGGAGGGCCCCGACCGCAGTAATGAAAAACTGTTTTTT.

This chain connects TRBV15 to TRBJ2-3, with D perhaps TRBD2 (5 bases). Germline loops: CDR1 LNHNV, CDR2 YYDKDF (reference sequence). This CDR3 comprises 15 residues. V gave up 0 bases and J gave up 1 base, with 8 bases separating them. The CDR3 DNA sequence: TGTGCCACCAGCAGAGATAACGGGGGCACAGATACGCAGTATTTT. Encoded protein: CATSRDNGGTDTQYF.

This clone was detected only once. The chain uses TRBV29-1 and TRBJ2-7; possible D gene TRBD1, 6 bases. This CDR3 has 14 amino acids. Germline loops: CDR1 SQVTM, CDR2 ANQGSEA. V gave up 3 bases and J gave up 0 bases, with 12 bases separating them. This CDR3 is CSVENRASSYEQYF. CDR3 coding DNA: TGCAGCGTTGAGAACAGGGCGAGCTCCTACGAGCAGTACTTC.

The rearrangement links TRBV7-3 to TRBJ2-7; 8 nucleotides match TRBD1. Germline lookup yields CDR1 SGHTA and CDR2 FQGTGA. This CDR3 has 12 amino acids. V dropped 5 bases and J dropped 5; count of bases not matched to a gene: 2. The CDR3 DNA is TGTGCCAGCAGCCCGACAGGGGACGAGCAGTACTTC. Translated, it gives CASSPTGDEQYF.

The CDR3 nucleotides read TGCGCCAGCAGCCAAGTCACAGGGGGGGAGCAGCCCCAGCATTTT. This gives the protein CASSQVTGGEQPQHF. The V and J genes are TRBV4-1 and TRBJ1-5, with 8 bases that match TRBD1. From germline, CDR1 is MGHRA and CDR2 YSYEKL. V lost 1 base to trimming and J lost 7 bases; unmatched junction nucleotides: 6. This CDR3 has 15 residues.

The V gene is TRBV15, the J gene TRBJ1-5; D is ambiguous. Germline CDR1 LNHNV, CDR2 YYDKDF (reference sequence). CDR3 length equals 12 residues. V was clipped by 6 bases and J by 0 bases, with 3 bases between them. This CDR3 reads CATSYSNQPQHF. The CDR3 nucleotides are TGTGCCACCAGTTATAGCAATCAGCCCCAGCATTTT.

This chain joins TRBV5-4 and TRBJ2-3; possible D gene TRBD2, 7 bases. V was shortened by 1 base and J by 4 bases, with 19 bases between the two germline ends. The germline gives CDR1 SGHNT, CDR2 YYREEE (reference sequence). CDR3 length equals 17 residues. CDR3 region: CASSLKRGGIAADTQYF. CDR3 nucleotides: TGTGCCAGCAGCTTGAAAAGGGGGGGTATCGCGGCAGATACGCAGTATTTT.

CDR3 coding DNA: TGCGCCAGCAGCTTGGGGAGCGGGGAACGCTACAATGAGCAGTTCTTC. This codes for CASSLGSGERYNEQFF. The chain uses TRBV5-1 and TRBJ2-1; 7 bases match TRBD2. The CDR3 sequence is 16 residues long. The V gene end was trimmed by 0 bases and the J gene end by 3 bases; junction bases not matched to a gene: 6. The V gene's germline CDR1 is SGHRS and CDR2 YFSETQ.

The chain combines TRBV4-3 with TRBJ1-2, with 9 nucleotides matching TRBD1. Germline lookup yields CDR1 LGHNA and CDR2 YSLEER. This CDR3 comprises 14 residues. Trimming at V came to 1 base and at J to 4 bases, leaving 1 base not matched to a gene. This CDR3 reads CASSQADRGYGYTF. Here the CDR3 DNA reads TGCGCCAGCAGCCAAGCGGACAGGGGCTATGGCTACACCTTC.